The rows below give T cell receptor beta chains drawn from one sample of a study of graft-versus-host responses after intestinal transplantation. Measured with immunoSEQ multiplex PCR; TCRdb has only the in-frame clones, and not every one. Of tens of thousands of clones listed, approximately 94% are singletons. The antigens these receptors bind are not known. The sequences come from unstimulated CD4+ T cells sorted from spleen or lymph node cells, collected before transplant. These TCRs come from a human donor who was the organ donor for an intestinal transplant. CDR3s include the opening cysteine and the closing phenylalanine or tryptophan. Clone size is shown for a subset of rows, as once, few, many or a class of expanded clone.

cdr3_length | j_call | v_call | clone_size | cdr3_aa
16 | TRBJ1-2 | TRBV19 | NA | CATLSPSQGANYGYTF
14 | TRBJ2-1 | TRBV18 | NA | CASSQGSSYNEQFF
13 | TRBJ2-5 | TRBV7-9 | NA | CASSLLAGETQYF
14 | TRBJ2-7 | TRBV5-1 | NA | CASSLGRVPDEQYF
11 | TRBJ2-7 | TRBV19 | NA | CATGHYYEQYF
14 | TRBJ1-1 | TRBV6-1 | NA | CASSGRTGTLEAFF
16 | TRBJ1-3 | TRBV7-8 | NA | CASSSAAPVGINTIYF
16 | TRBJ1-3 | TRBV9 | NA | CASSVEFSLWGNTIYF
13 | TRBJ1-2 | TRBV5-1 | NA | CASSSQLGYGYTF
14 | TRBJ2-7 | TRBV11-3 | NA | CASSEVEVSYEQYF
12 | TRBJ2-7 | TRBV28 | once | CASTHSTDEQYF
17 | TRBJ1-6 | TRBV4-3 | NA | CASSQDRDRGWGSPLHF
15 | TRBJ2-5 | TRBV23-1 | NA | CASSQFVHPRETQYF
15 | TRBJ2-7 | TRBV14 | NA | CASSQGHLASYEQYF
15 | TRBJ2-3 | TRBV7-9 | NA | CASSWSGLAIDTQYF
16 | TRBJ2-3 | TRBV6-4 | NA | CASSGLAGAPSDTQYF
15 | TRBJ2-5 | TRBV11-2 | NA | CASSFQFPPEETQYF
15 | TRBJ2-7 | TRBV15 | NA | CATSRELTGNYEQYF
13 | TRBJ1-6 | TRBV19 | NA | CASSTSENSPLHF
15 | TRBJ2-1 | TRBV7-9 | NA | CASSLRAGGYNEQFF
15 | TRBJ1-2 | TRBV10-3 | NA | CAISERSDSVYGYTF
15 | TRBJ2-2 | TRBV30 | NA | CAWSVLQVNTGELFF
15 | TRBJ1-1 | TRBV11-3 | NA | CASSFRHSVNTEAFF
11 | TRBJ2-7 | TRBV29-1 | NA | CSGASGTGLYF
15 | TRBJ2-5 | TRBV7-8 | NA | CASSLVTGKGETQYF
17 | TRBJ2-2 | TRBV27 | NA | CASSPRDRILITGELFF
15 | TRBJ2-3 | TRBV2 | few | CASSENGGGSDTQYF
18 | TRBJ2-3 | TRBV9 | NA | CASSGLAGGRGSTDTQYF
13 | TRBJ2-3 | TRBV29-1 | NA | CSVATGNTDTQYF